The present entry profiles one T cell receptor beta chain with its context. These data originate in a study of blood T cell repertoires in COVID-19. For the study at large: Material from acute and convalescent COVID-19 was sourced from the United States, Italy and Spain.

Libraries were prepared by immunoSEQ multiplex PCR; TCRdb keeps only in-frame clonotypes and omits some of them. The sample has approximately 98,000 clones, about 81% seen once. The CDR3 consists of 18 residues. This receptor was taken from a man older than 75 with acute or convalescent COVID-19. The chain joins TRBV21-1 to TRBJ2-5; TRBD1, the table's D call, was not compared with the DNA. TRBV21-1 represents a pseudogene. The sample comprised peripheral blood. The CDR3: CASSIPRDRRPYQETQYF. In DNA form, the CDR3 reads TGTGCCAGCAGCATCCCCCGGGACAGGCGCCCCTACCAAGAGACCCAGTACTTC.